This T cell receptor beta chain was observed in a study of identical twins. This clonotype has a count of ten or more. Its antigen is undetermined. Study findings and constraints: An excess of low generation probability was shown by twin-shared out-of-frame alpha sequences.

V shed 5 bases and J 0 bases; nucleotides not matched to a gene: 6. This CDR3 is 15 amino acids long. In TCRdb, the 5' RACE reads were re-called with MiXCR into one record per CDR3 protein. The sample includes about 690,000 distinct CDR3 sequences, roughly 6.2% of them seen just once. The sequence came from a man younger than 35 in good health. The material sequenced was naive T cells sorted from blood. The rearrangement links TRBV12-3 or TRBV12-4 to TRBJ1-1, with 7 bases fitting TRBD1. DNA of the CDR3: TGTGCCAGCAGTCCCCGGACAGGCCTGAACACTGAAGCTTTCTTT. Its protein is CASSPRTGLNTEAFF.